This T cell receptor (beta chain) was documented in a study of T cell repertoires in cytomegalovirus infection. About the study: Public signatures in TCR beta pointed to CMV infection and matching HLA type.

TCRdb used MiXCR to reprocess the reads, holding one entry per CDR3 protein. This table holds fewer than 700,000 distinct CDR3 sequences, around 24% found once. Trimming took 6 bases from V and 2 from J; bases not matched to a gene: 4. The CDR3 loop spans 15 amino acids. Looked up from germline, CDR1 is SGHTA and CDR2 is FQGNSA. Many counts were recorded for this clonotype. Input material: CD8+ T cells from PBMCs. This clonotype was sampled from a human donor in good health (CMV status not recorded). Some clones in this sample may be carry-over from other donors' samples. J is TRBJ2-2 and V is TRBV7-2; 9 bases line up with TRBD2. The DNA of the CDR3 is TGTGCCAGCAGAAGCGGGGGGTCAAACACCGGGGAGCTGTTTTTT. Residues: CASRSGGSNTGELFF. Complete variable domain (other parts from reference TRBV7-2 and TRBJ2-2): GAGVSQSPSNKVTEKGKDVELRCDPISGHTALYWYRQSLGQGLEFLIYFQGNSAPDKSGLPSDRFSAERTGGSVSTLTIQRTQQEDSAVYLCASRSGGSNTGELFFGEGSRLTVL.